A single sample is the source of the 27 T cell receptor beta chains below, sequenced in a study of technical replicates of blood from a few donors. This table comes from immunoSEQ multiplex PCR, and its TCRdb copy is limited to in-frame clones, with some not included. The sample shows around 61,000 clones, more than 75% of them seen only once. Sequencing was performed on PBMCs. The receptors were gathered from a human donor in good health. Some clones in this sample may be carry-over from other donors' samples.

This clone was counted once. The J gene is TRBJ1-4, the V gene TRBV6-5; the D gene is possibly TRBD1 (5 bases). Germline V gives CDR1 MNHEY, CDR2 SVGAGI. V lost 6 bases to trimming and J lost 8 bases, with 13 bases between them. The CDR3 runs to 13 residues. The DNA for the CDR3 is TGTGCCAGCAGACAGGATCCAGTAGAAAAACTGTTTTTT. It yields the protein CASRQDPVEKLFF.

The V gene is TRBV7-2, the J gene TRBJ2-1, with D perhaps TRBD1 (6 bases). The CDR3 runs 13 residues. Per the germline V gene, CDR1 is SGHTA and CDR2 is FQGNSA. The germline V and J ends were trimmed by 1 base and 7 bases, with 8 bases remaining between them. The CDR3 DNA reads as TGTGCCAGCAGCTTAGTAGGGACAAATGAGCAGTTCTTC. Translated: CASSLVGTNEQFF. Together with reference TRBV7-2 and TRBJ2-1, the CDR3 gives the full variable domain: GAGVSQSPSNKVTEKGKDVELRCDPISGHTALYWYRQSLGQGLEFLIYFQGNSAPDKSGLPSDRFSAERTGGSVSTLTIQRTQQEDSAVYLCASSLVGTNEQFFGPGTRLTVL.

The chain links TRBV2 to TRBJ2-7; D may be TRBD1 (6 bases). Germline CDR1 SNHLY, CDR2 FYNNEI. This CDR3 region has 13 residues. V lost 6 bases, J lost 6 bases, and 15 bases lay in between. The CDR3 reads CASRTGQGREQYF. In DNA, the CDR3 is TGTGCCAGCAGGACGGGGCAGGGGCGCGAGCAGTACTTC.

In this sample, this clone turned up a few times. The chain uses TRBV12-5 and TRBJ1-2, with TRBD1 matching over 7 bases. The length of the CDR3 is 13 residues. Looked up from germline, CDR1 is LGHNT and CDR2 is FRNRAP. The V segment lost 1 base and the J segment 10 bases; nucleotides outside the gene matches: 6. In DNA, the CDR3 is TGTGCTAGTGGTTTGGAGACAGGGCGCGACTACACCTTC. This encodes CASGLETGRDYTF.

V and J are TRBV7-2 and TRBJ1-2; TRBD1 aligns across 9 bases. V shed 2 bases and J 6 bases; nucleotides not matched to a gene: 4. The CDR3 spans 14 residues. Per the germline V gene, CDR1 is SGHTA and CDR2 is FQGNSA. The CDR3 sequence: CASSLYTGGDGYTF. For the CDR3, the DNA is TGTGCCAGCAGCTTATATACAGGGGGCGATGGCTACACCTTC.

This sequence joins TRBV7-2 and TRBJ1-3, with 10 bases that match TRBD1. CDR1 SGHTA and CDR2 FQGNSA come from the germline V gene. Trimming cost V 2 bases and J 3 bases; bases outside gene matches: 10. The CDR3 loop spans 18 amino acids. CDR3 region: CASSLSRDRGGFGNTIYF. CDR3 DNA: TGTGCCAGCAGCTTATCCCGGGACAGGGGAGGATTTGGAAACACCATATATTTT.

The chain uses TRBV30 and TRBJ2-1; 8 nucleotides match TRBD2. CDR1 and CDR2 from the germline V gene are GTSNPN and SVGIG (reference sequence). With V trimmed by 8 bases and J by 4 bases, 13 bases remained unmatched. CDR3 length: 15 amino acids. CDR3 sequence reads: CATDRREGRYNEQFF. The CDR3 DNA reads as TGTGCCACGGACAGACGGGAGGGCCGGTACAATGAGCAGTTCTTC.

J is TRBJ2-1 and V is TRBV5-1; D is perhaps TRBD2 (6 bases). The CDR3 is made up of 15 amino acids. The germline V and J ends were trimmed by 4 bases and 7 bases, with 18 bases remaining between them. Germline CDR1 is SGHRS and CDR2 is YFSETQ. Here the CDR3 reads CASSLSGNIGNEQFF. As DNA, the CDR3 is TGCGCCAGCAGCCTTAGCGGAAACATTGGGAATGAGCAGTTCTTC.

The sample holds one count of this clone. The gene calls are TRBV6-5 and TRBJ2-7, with 11 bases fitting TRBD2. This CDR3 has 16 amino acids. Unmatched junction bases numbered 4, after V lost 0 bases and J lost 3 bases. Germline V CDR1 and CDR2: MNHEY, SVGAGI. The CDR3 loop is CASSYSVTSGIYEQYF. The DNA of the CDR3 is TGTGCCAGCAGTTACTCAGTGACTAGCGGGATCTACGAGCAGTACTTC.

The CDR3 spells CASSSNSGWQETQYF. Written as DNA, the CDR3 is TGCGCCAGCAGTTCCAACTCGGGGTGGCAAGAGACCCAGTACTTC. V is TRBV5-1 and J is TRBJ2-5; TRBD2 is a possible D gene (5 bases). Germline assignment: CDR1 SGHRS and CDR2 YFSETQ. V lost 5 bases, J lost 2 bases, and 16 bases lay in between. This CDR3 has 15 residues.

The chain combines TRBV19 with TRBJ1-4; the D is unclear. V shed 5 bases and J shed 4 bases, with 17 bases lying between them. The CDR3 is 16 amino acids. Germline V gives CDR1 LNHDA, CDR2 SQIVND (reference sequence). In DNA form, the CDR3 reads TGTGCCAGTAGTCCGGGTTATCAGAGGATTAATGAAAAACTGTTTTTT. The encoded protein is CASSPGYQRINEKLFF.

This clone has only a few counts. The V gene is TRBV6-5, the J gene TRBJ1-1, with D tentatively TRBD1 (6 bases). The CDR3 spans 13 residues. The ends were cut back, 6 bases at V and 6 bases at J, with 14 bases in the middle. Per the germline V gene, CDR1 is MNHEY and CDR2 is SVGAGI. CDR3: CASRLQGLAEAFF. The CDR3 region has the DNA TGTGCCAGCAGACTACAGGGTTTGGCTGAAGCTTTCTTT.

V is TRBV7-3 and J is TRBJ2-6; a weak D match, TRBD2 (7 bases). Germline CDR1 SGHTA, CDR2 FQGTGA. V shed 5 bases and J shed 4 bases, with 21 bases lying between them. The CDR3 spans 18 residues. The CDR3 DNA sequence: TGTGCCAGCAGCCTCGAGGGGGGGTTGGTCTTGGGGGCCAACGTCCTGACTTTC. Translation: CASSLEGGLVLGANVLTF.

V and J are TRBV6-1 and TRBJ2-7; a possible D gene is TRBD2 (6 bases). The CDR3 contains 13 residues. Germline loops: CDR1 MNHNS, CDR2 SASEGT. V lost 10 bases, J lost 2 bases, and 15 bases lay in between. The CDR3 bases are TGTGCCACACGGGCGGGGCCTACCTACGAGCAGTACTTC. Amino acids: CATRAGPTYEQYF.

V is TRBV30 and J is TRBJ2-2, with D possibly being TRBD1 (5 bases). The CDR3 covers 15 residues. V was trimmed by 0 bases and J by 4 bases, leaving 12 bases between them. CDR1 is GTSNPN and CDR2 is SVGIG in the germline V gene (reference sequence). The CDR3 nucleotides read TGTGCCTGGAGTGTACAAAGGGGAACCACCGGGGAGCTGTTTTTT. Residues: CAWSVQRGTTGELFF.

The V gene is TRBV9, the J gene TRBJ2-3; D might be TRBD1 (5 bases). The ends were cut back, 10 bases at V and 7 bases at J, with 31 bases in the middle. This CDR3 comprises 17 residues. Germline V lookup: CDR1 SGDLS, CDR2 YYNGEE. CDR3 sequence: CAHTWERGLSATNTQYF. The CDR3 DNA sequence: TGTGCCCACACCTGGGAAAGGGGATTAAGCGCAACGAATACGCAGTATTTT. The entire variable domain, with the rest obtained from reference TRBV9 and TRBJ2-3, is as follows: DSGVTQTPKHLITATGQRVTLRCSPRSGDLSVYWYQQSLDQGLQFLIQYYNGEERAKGNILERFSAQQFPDLHSELNLSSLELGDSALYFCAHTWERGLSATNTQYFGPGTRLTVL.

V usage is TRBV27 and J usage is TRBJ2-1; the match to TRBD1 covers 7 bases. The length of the CDR3 is 15 residues. Germline assignment: CDR1 MNHEY and CDR2 SMNVEV (reference sequence). The V gene end was trimmed by 4 bases and the J gene end by 0 bases; junction bases not matched to a gene: 3. The CDR3 region has the DNA TGTGCCAGCAGTTGGGACAGCAGCTCCTACAATGAGCAGTTCTTC. Amino acid sequence: CASSWDSSSYNEQFF.

The chain combines TRBV7-8 with TRBJ2-1, with TRBD1 matching 9 bases. Germline CDR1 is SGHVS and CDR2 is FQNEAQ. The J segment lost 6 bases and the V segment lost 4 bases, leaving 1 base of the junction unmatched. The CDR3 sequence is 13 residues long. The CDR3 reads CASSWDRANEQFF. Written as DNA, the CDR3 is TGTGCCAGCAGCTGGGACAGGGCCAATGAGCAGTTCTTC.

J is TRBJ2-5 and V is TRBV2; 10 bases match TRBD1. With 4 bases clipped from V and 5 bases from J, the junction kept 1 base outside the gene matches. In germline, CDR1 is SNHLY, CDR2 FYNNEI. The CDR3 extends over 13 amino acids. CDR3 bases: TGTGCCAGCAGTGGGGACAGGGGCGAGACCCAGTACTTC. This gives the protein CASSGDRGETQYF.

The rearrangement links TRBV7-9 to TRBJ1-3; 9 bases fit TRBD1. Germline values: CDR1 SEHNR, CDR2 FQNEAQ (reference sequence). This CDR3 is built from 15 residues. V lost 5 bases and J lost 3; bases outside the gene matches: 5. The CDR3 sequence: CASSAGTGFGNTIYF. Here the CDR3 DNA reads TGTGCCAGCAGCGCCGGGACAGGGTTTGGAAACACCATATATTTT.

The chain employs TRBV5-4 and TRBJ2-5; D possibly corresponds to TRBD1 (7 bases). V lost 4 bases, J lost 5 bases, and 12 bases lay in between. Germline values: CDR1 SGHNT, CDR2 YYREEE (reference sequence). The CDR3 is 13 amino acids. The CDR3 coding sequence is TGTGCCAGCAGCATACAGGGGAGGGAGACCCAGTACTTC. Its protein product is CASSIQGRETQYF. Supplemented by reference TRBV5-4 and TRBJ2-5, the full variable domain reads ETGVTQSPTHLIKTRGQQVTLRCSSQSGHNTVSWYQQALGQGPQFIFQYYREEENGRGNFPPRFSGLQFPNYSSELNVNALELDDSALYLCASSIQGRETQYFGPGTRLLVL.

This sequence joins TRBV11-2 and TRBJ2-7, with D possibly matching TRBD1 (6 bases). Germline values: CDR1 SGHAT, CDR2 FQNNGV. V gave up 6 bases and J gave up 7 bases, with 16 bases separating them. CDR3 length equals 13 residues. The DNA for the CDR3 is TGTGCCAGCAGTTCGGGGACAAGGTATGAGCAGTACTTC. It translates to CASSSGTRYEQYF.

This clone appeared once. The chain carries TRBV7-2 and TRBJ2-5; TRBD2 agrees at 8 bases. This CDR3 region has 17 residues. The V segment lost 2 bases and the J segment 5 bases; nucleotides outside the gene matches: 13. Germline CDR1 SGHTA, CDR2 FQGNSA. CDR3 sequence reads: CASSLYGDGRARETQYF. The CDR3 nucleotides are TGTGCCAGCAGCTTATATGGGGACGGGAGGGCACGGGAGACCCAGTACTTC.

V is TRBV7-3 and J is TRBJ2-2, with D unclear. V shed 1 base and J shed 4 bases, with 13 bases lying between them. CDR3 length: 16 amino acids. CDR1 and CDR2 from the germline V gene are SGHTA and FQGTGA. CDR3 DNA sequence: TGTGCCAGCAGCTTAAATATCCGCTCGGGCACCGGGGAGCTGTTTTTT. This encodes CASSLNIRSGTGELFF.

As regards this clone: One junction end does not reproduce the germline sequence, and a read error may be involved. The V call is TRBV6-1, the J call TRBJ1-2; D gene uncertain. The CDR3 sequence is 14 residues long. Germline values: CDR1 MNHNS, CDR2 SASEGT. CDR3 DNA: TGTGCCAGCAGCGAAGAGGAGTACCTCTATGGCTACACCTTC. Translation gives CASSEEEYLYGYTF.

The J gene is TRBJ1-1, the V gene TRBV7-2; D might be TRBD1 (6 bases). V was cut by 3 bases and J by 8 bases, with 13 bases left in between. Germline-derived CDR1 and CDR2 are SGHTA and FQGNSA. The CDR3 extends over 13 amino acids. CDR3 DNA sequence: TGTGCCAGCAGCTTTACAGGGCGGGCCGAAGCTTTCTTT. Translation: CASSFTGRAEAFF. Using reference TRBV7-2 and TRBJ1-1 for the parts outside the CDR3, the full variable domain is GAGVSQSPSNKVTEKGKDVELRCDPISGHTALYWYRQSLGQGLEFLIYFQGNSAPDKSGLPSDRFSAERTGGSVSTLTIQRTQQEDSAVYLCASSFTGRAEAFFGQGTRLTVV.

This clone was seen a few times. The chain employs TRBV7-3 and TRBJ2-1; D is perhaps TRBD2 (5 bases). Trimming pared 2 bases from V and 4 bases from J, leaving 9 bases between. There are 14 residues in the CDR3. CDR1 SGHTA and CDR2 FQGTGA come from the germline V gene. The CDR3 protein is CASSLQAAYNEQFF. The CDR3 coding sequence is TGTGCCAGCAGCTTACAAGCGGCGTACAATGAGCAGTTCTTC.